The entry below describes one TCR beta chain. Its antigen is not known. This entry comes from a study of cytomegalovirus exposure and HLA in healthy donors. Looking at the study overall: Out of about 190 million T cells, an earlier analysis found 117 million unique TCR beta sequences in total. Overall study findings and caveats: Around 160 TCR beta chains were listed as cytomegalovirus-associated.

The junction had 3 bases not matched to a gene; V was cut back by 2 bases and J by 1 base. Germline lookup yields CDR1 SGHTA and CDR2 FQGTGA. This CDR3 has 16 residues. Each donor's status was that of a healthy bone marrow donor. 60 Vbeta and 13 Jbeta primers were used in PCR. Assay: immunoSEQ multiplex PCR; the TCRdb copy retains only in-frame clones and omits some. The profile covers roughly 140,000 clones, with roughly 65% appearing a single time and approximately 4.3% taken by the ten largest. This chain joins TRBV7-3 and TRBJ2-3, with TRBD2 matching 10 bases. The sequenced material came from PBMCs. The receptor comes from a man between 60 and 75 years old in good health and CMV-seronegative. The CDR3 region has the DNA TGTGCCAGCAGCTTACCTGGACTAGCGGGCACAGATACGCAGTATTTT. The encoded protein is CASSLPGLAGTDTQYF.